This T cell receptor (beta chain) was found in a study of blood T cell repertoires in COVID-19. Study in general: Samples representing acute and convalescent COVID-19 were sourced from the United States, Italy and Spain.

The CDR3 has 12 residues. Trimming cost V 2 bases and J 2 bases, with 6 bases left between them. CDR1 SQVTM and CDR2 ANQGSEA come from the germline V gene. Repertoires were generated with immunoSEQ multiplex PCR, while TCRdb's copy carries only in-frame clones and drops some. There are some 340,000 clones in the sample; about four fifths occur only once, and roughly 3% lies in the top ten. This clone has only one observation. Sequenced material: peripheral blood. The chain links TRBV29-1 to TRBJ1-2; maybe TRBD1 (5 bases). The sequence derives from a man between 25 and 39 years old with active or convalescent COVID-19. CDR3 region: CSVEQGNYGYTF. CDR3 sequence (DNA): TGCAGCGTTGAACAGGGCAACTATGGCTACACCTTC.